What follows are 6 T cell receptor beta chains derived from one specimen sequenced in a study of control samples from healthy donors and cancer patients. The data were produced by immunoSEQ multiplex PCR, yet TCRdb's version contains in-frame clones alone and is incomplete. The table shows 61,000 or so clones, with roughly 89% occurring only once. Input material: PBMCs. Source of these receptors: a man aged 60-69 years with colorectal cancer.

The chain carries TRBV3-1 (or the pseudogene TRBV3-2) and TRBJ2-3, with 7 nucleotides matching TRBD2. The CDR3 has 16 residues. Losses at the gene ends were 1 base for V and 7 bases for J; bases not matched to a gene: 11. Germline-derived CDR1 and CDR2 are LGHDT and YNNKEL (reference sequence). CDR3 coding DNA: TGTGCCAGCAGCCAAGGGGAGCGGGGTCTGACGAATACGCAGTATTTT. Translation: CASSQGERGLTNTQYF.

This chain uses TRBV7-6 with TRBJ1-3; D remains unclear. The CDR3 is made up of 16 amino acids. The germline CDR1 and CDR2 sequences are SGHVS and FNYEAQ. Deletions cut 6 bases from V and 0 bases from J, with 15 bases between. The CDR3 coding sequence is TGTGCCAGCAGTCCGGCTTTACTACGCTCTGGAAACACCATATATTTT. Residues: CASSPALLRSGNTIYF.

A single count supports this clone. V gene TRBV5-5 combines with J gene TRBJ2-3; a possible D gene is TRBD2 (6 bases). Trimming took off 4 bases at V and 1 base at J, with 10 bases between the two ends. The CDR3 loop spans 14 amino acids. Germline V lookup: CDR1 SGHKS, CDR2 YYEKEE (reference sequence). The CDR3 loop is CASSLERGTDTQYF. The CDR3 region has the DNA TGTGCCAGCAGCCTCGAGCGGGGCACAGATACGCAGTATTTT.

The V gene is TRBV12-3 or TRBV12-4, the J gene TRBJ2-2, with D uncertain. V dropped 2 bases and J dropped 4 bases, with 5 bases sitting between them. The CDR3 extends over 13 amino acids. The CDR3 loop reads CASSLQLTGELFF. In DNA, the CDR3 is TGTGCCAGCAGTTTACAGCTCACCGGGGAGCTGTTTTTT.

This clone appeared once. The V and J genes are TRBV30 and TRBJ2-5; D gene unclear. The CDR3 totals 13 residues. Germline V gives CDR1 GTSNPN, CDR2 SVGIG (reference sequence). Deletions cut 1 base from V and 0 bases from J, with 6 bases between. The DNA for the CDR3 is TGTGCCTGGAGTGCCCCCTACCAAGAGACCCAGTACTTC. Protein product: CAWSAPYQETQYF. The variable domain in full, completed from reference TRBV30 and TRBJ2-5, reads SQTIHQWPATLVQPVGSPLSLECTVEGTSNPNLYWYRQAAGRGLQLLFYSVGIGQISSEVPQNLSASRPQDRQFILSSKKLLLSDSGFYLCAWSAPYQETQYFGPGTRLLVL.

This clone came up once. CDR3: CSVGGSGTQYF. The CDR3 nucleotides are TGCAGCGTTGGGGGGAGTGGGACCCAGTACTTC. The chain combines TRBV29-1 with TRBJ2-5; D is perhaps TRBD1 or TRBD2 (5 bases each). Germline lookup yields CDR1 SQVTM and CDR2 ANQGSEA. The ends were cut back, 4 bases at V and 7 bases at J, with 10 bases in the middle. The CDR3 has 11 residues.